What follows are 9 T cell receptor beta chains derived from one specimen sequenced in a study of OX40 agonist ivuxolimab in advanced cancers. TCRdb's table, derived via immunoSEQ multiplex PCR, lists solely in-frame clones and lacks some. The sample has roughly 60,000 clones, approximately 85% seen once; the top ten hold around 2.9%. The material was CD4+ or CD8+ T cells sorted from blood, obtained in a trial of the OX40 agonist ivuxolimab. The receptors derive from an adult with an advanced solid tumor such as melanoma, head and neck, liver or kidney cancer.

In DNA form, the CDR3 reads TGTGCCAGTAGTAGACAGGGTTTAAACACCGGGGAGCTGTTTTTT. It codes for CASSRQGLNTGELFF. The rearrangement uses TRBV19 and TRBJ2-2, with 7 bases matching TRBD1. Trimming took 4 bases from V and 2 from J; bases not matched to a gene: 4. The CDR3 covers 15 residues. Looked up from germline, CDR1 is LNHDA and CDR2 is SQIVND (reference sequence).

The gene calls are TRBV30 and TRBJ2-3; D perhaps matches TRBD2 (6 bases). From germline, CDR1 is GTSNPN and CDR2 SVGIG (reference sequence). This CDR3 is 15 amino acids long. With 0 bases removed from V and 2 bases from J, the gap between germline ends came to 12 bases. CDR3: CAWSVLGGATDTQYF. As DNA, the CDR3 is TGTGCCTGGAGTGTACTGGGCGGGGCCACAGATACGCAGTATTTT.

The chain combines TRBV6-1 with TRBJ1-2; TRBD1 aligns across 10 bases. Germline V gene data show CDR1 as MNHNS and CDR2 as SASEGT. The V and J ends lost 5 bases and 3 bases, in that order; junction bases with no gene match: 3. The CDR3 has 14 amino acids. CDR3 protein: CASSRTGGDYGYTF. The CDR3 DNA follows: TGTGCCAGCAGTCGGACAGGGGGAGACTATGGCTACACCTTC.

The chain employs TRBV11-2 and TRBJ2-3; D gene ambiguous. CDR3 length equals 14 residues. CDR1 is SGHAT and CDR2 is FQNNGV in the germline V gene. V shed 3 bases and J shed 3 bases, with 10 bases lying between them. CDR3 coding DNA: TGTGCCAGCAGCTTGGTAGGGCGGACAGATACGCAGTATTTT. It yields the protein CASSLVGRTDTQYF.

The chain has TRBV9 and TRBJ1-5, with TRBD1 matching over 10 bases. CDR1 is SGDLS, CDR2 YYNGEE, per germline. This CDR3 contains 14 residues. Trimming cost V 4 bases and J 7 bases; bases outside gene matches: 5. DNA of the CDR3: TGTGCCAGCAGCCCGCGGACAGGGGGACAGCCCCAGCATTTT. Protein: CASSPRTGGQPQHF.

The chain couples TRBV4-1 to TRBJ2-4; unclear D gene. CDR1 is MGHRA and CDR2 is YSYEKL in the germline V gene. The CDR3 length is 13 residues. Trimming removed 3 bases at V and 7 bases at J, with 10 bases between. The CDR3 region is CASSQGRSNIQYF. As DNA, the CDR3 is TGCGCCAGCAGCCAGGGCCGAAGTAACATTCAGTACTTC.

The CDR3 loop is CASSFSGLDTGELFF. CDR3 DNA: TGCGCCAGCAGCTTTTCAGGGCTTGACACCGGGGAGCTGTTTTTT. The rearrangement joins TRBV5-1 to TRBJ2-2, with a possible D match to TRBD1 (5 bases). Germline V gene data show CDR1 as SGHRS and CDR2 as YFSETQ. The CDR3 loop spans 15 amino acids. Trimming stripped 2 bases from V and 3 bases from J, with 11 bases between.

This rearrangement joins TRBV7-2 to TRBJ1-1; tentative D call: TRBD1 (6 bases). The CDR3 has 13 residues. Trimming took 5 bases from V and 4 from J, leaving 11 bases between them. Germline CDR1 is SGHTA and CDR2 is FQGNSA. CDR3 nucleotide sequence: TGTGCCAGCAGCCCCCTAGGGGGCACTGAAGCTTTCTTT. Translated: CASSPLGGTEAFF.

The rearrangement uses TRBV28 and TRBJ1-4; 11 nucleotides agree with TRBD1. From germline, CDR1 is MDHEN and CDR2 SYDVKM. The CDR3 spans 13 residues. V dropped 10 bases and J dropped 7; count of bases not matched to a gene: 5. The CDR3 nucleotides read TGTGCCACCACCGGGACAGGGGGTGAAAAACTGTTTTTT. Translating gives CATTGTGGEKLFF.